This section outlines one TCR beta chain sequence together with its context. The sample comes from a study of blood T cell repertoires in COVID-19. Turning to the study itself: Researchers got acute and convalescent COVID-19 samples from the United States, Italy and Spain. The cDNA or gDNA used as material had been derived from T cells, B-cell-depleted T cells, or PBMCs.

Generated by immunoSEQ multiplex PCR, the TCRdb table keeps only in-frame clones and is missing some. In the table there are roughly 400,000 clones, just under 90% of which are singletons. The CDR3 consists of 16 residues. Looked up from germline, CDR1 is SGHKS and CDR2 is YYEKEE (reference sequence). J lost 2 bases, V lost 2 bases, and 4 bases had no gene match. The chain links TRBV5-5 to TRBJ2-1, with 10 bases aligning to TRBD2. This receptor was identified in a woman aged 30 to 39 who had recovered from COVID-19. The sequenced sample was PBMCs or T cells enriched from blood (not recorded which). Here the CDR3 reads CASSFLSGGAYNEQFF. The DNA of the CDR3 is TGTGCCAGCAGCTTTCTAAGCGGGGGGGCCTACAATGAGCAGTTCTTC.